This section outlines one T cell receptor beta chain sequence together with its context. The antigen is undetermined. Clones were sequenced by immunoSEQ multiplex PCR, and TCRdb holds only the in-frame ones, with some missing. The sample lists tens of thousands of clones; around 90% were seen once. The entry originates in a study of lymphopenia after photon versus proton radiotherapy. There are 16 residues in the CDR3. Germline CDR1 GTSNPN, CDR2 SVGIG (reference sequence). With V trimmed by 3 bases and J by 5 bases, 12 bases remained unmatched. Notes on the study in general: Post-nadir diversity loss with photons came from oligoclonal expansion, particularly CD8+ Temra cells. A bigger post-nadir fall in TCR diversity correlated inversely with survival time in deceased patients.

The TCR originated in a woman in her seventies with pancreatic cancer. The chain couples TRBV30 to TRBJ2-5, with 10 bases lining up with TRBD2. Sequencing was performed on peripheral blood, taken from a patient treated with photon-based radiotherapy. CDR3 bases: TGTGCCTGGAGCAGGCCACTAGCGGGATATCGGGAGACCCAGTACTTC. Protein: CAWSRPLAGYRETQYF.